The 3 T cell receptor beta chains presented below share a single source sample, sequenced in a study of blood T cell repertoires in COVID-19. TCRdb keeps only in-frame clones here, not all; method: immunoSEQ multiplex PCR. This sample has approximately 180,000 clones; 70% to 90% occur once, and the top ten carry around 9.9%. The sample consisted of peripheral blood. Receptor source: a human donor with active or convalescent COVID-19. The donor label of this sample is uncertain.

The chain carries TRBV4-1 and TRBJ1-2; no reliable D call. The CDR3 loop spans 17 amino acids. The ends were cut back, 0 bases at V and 8 bases at J, with 22 bases in the middle. Germline V CDR1 and CDR2: MGHRA, YSYEKL. The CDR3 DNA reads as TGCGCCAGCAGCCAAGATTGGGGAGGGAGTCCCTTAGCGGGCTACACCTTC. Amino acid sequence: CASSQDWGGSPLAGYTF.

A few counts support this clone. The J gene is TRBJ1-6, the V gene TRBV28; TRBD1 matches 8 bases. V trimming: 9 bases; J trimming: 5 bases; junction bases outside the gene matches: 3. This CDR3 spans 13 amino acids. Germline V gene data show CDR1 as MDHEN and CDR2 as SYDVKM. The CDR3 loop reads CASGTGHNSPLHF. CDR3 DNA sequence: TGTGCCAGTGGGACAGGCCATAATTCACCCCTCCACTTT.

In the case of this clone: Other DNA sequences in this specimen translate into the identical CDR3. This chain joins TRBV7-9 and TRBJ2-7; D possibly corresponds to TRBD2 (6 bases). Germline values: CDR1 SEHNR, CDR2 FQNEAQ (reference sequence). Trimming shortened V by 5 bases and J by 4 bases, and 12 bases separated the two germline ends. CDR3 size: 13 residues. The CDR3 sequence: CASSPSGLYEQYF. CDR3 sequence (DNA): TGTGCCAGCAGCCCGTCGGGACTGTACGAGCAGTACTTC. Looking up the rest from reference TRBV7-9 and TRBJ2-7 gives the full variable domain: DTGVSQNPRHKITKRGQNVTFRCDPISEHNRLYWYRQTLGQGPEFLTYFQNEAQLEKSRLLSDRFSAERPKGSFSTLEIQRTEQGDSAMYLCASSPSGLYEQYFGPGTRLTVT.